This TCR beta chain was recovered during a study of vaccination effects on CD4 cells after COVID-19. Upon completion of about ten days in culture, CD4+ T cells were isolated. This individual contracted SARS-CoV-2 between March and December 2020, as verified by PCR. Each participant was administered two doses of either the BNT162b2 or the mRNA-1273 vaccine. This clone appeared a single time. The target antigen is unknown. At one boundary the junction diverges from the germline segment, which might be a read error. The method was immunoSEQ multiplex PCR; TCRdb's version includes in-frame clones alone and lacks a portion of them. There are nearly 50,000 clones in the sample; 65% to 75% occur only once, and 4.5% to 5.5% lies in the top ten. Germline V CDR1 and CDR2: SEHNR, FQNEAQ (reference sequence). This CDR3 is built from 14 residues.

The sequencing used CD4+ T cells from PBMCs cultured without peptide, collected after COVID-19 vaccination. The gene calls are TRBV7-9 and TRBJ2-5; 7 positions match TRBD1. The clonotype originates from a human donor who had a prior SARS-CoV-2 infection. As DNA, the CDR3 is TGTGCCAGCAGCCGGGGACAGTCCCAAGGGACCCAGTACTTC. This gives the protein CASSRGQSQGTQYF.